Below are 5 T cell receptor beta chains sequenced from a single sample in a study of T cells in Graves' hyperthyroidism and ophthalmopathy. TCR beta CDR3 regions were amplified from RNA. The primer set for the first-round RT-PCR of the TCR CDR3 was HTBI. TCRdb analysed the multiplex PCR reads with MiXCR anew, one entry per CDR3 protein. The table lists around 300,000 distinct CDR3 sequences, about an eighth of them singletons. Specimen: blood. The receptors were gathered from a woman under 40 with Graves' hyperthyroidism that later progressed to Graves' ophthalmopathy.

This clonotype was seen more than once but under ten times. This chain uses TRBV29-1 with TRBJ2-1; D remains unclear. Per the germline V gene, CDR1 is SQVTM and CDR2 is ANQGSEA. The CDR3 runs to 13 residues. V shed 2 bases and J shed 4 bases, with 9 bases lying between them. The CDR3 here is CSVELYTYNEQFF. The CDR3 nucleotides are TGCAGCGTTGAACTGTACACATACAATGAGCAGTTCTTC.

This clonotype showed up many times. V is TRBV28 and J is TRBJ1-1; D is perhaps TRBD1 (5 bases). The CDR3 sequence is 13 residues long. Germline V lookup: CDR1 MDHEN, CDR2 SYDVKM. Trimming cost V 3 bases and J 7 bases, with 12 bases left between them. CDR3 residues: CASSLGRGNEAFF. CDR3 coding DNA: TGTGCCAGCAGTTTGGGGAGGGGAAATGAAGCTTTCTTT.

This clonotype was observed a few times. The rearrangement uses TRBV19 and TRBJ1-5; D is perhaps TRBD1 (6 bases). The V end was cut by 3 bases, the J end by 5 bases, with 11 bases between. The CDR3 covers 14 residues. Per the germline V gene, CDR1 is LNHDA and CDR2 is SQIVND (reference sequence). CDR3 residues: CASSIGQGYQPQHF. The CDR3, as DNA: TGTGCCAGTAGTATCGGCCAGGGGTATCAGCCCCAGCATTTT.

This clonotype was recorded at least ten times. The chain recombines TRBV30 with TRBJ1-1; 9 bases are a match to TRBD1. With 5 bases clipped from V and 1 base from J, the junction kept 5 bases outside the gene matches. Germline lookup yields CDR1 GTSNPN and CDR2 SVGIG (reference sequence). The CDR3 covers 14 residues. The CDR3 protein is CAWDRGVGNTEAFF. In DNA, the CDR3 is TGTGCCTGGGACAGGGGGGTCGGGAACACTGAAGCTTTCTTT.

This clonotype was observed at least ten times. The chain uses TRBV7-2 and TRBJ1-4; TRBD1 matches 10 bases. Looked up from germline, CDR1 is SGHTA and CDR2 is FQGNSA. The CDR3 is 15 residues long. V shed 0 bases and J 10 bases; nucleotides not matched to a gene: 5. Here the CDR3 reads CASSLAPGQGSKLFF. The CDR3, as DNA: TGTGCCAGCAGCTTAGCCCCGGGACAGGGGTCAAAACTGTTTTTT.